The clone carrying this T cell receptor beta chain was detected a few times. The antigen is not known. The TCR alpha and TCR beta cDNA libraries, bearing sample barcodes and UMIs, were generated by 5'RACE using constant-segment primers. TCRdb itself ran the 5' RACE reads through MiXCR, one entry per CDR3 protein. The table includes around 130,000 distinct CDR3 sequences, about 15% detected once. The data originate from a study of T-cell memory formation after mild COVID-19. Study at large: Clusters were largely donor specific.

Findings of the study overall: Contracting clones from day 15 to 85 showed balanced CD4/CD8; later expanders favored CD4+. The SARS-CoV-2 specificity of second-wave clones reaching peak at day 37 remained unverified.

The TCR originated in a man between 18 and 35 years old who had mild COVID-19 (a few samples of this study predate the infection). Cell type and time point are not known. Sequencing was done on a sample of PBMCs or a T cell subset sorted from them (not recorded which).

The DNA of the CDR3 is TGCGCCAGCAAGGACAGCACTGAAGCTTTCTTT. It yields the protein CASKDSTEAFF. J is TRBJ1-1 and V is TRBV5-1; maybe TRBD1 (6 bases). This CDR3 is built from 11 residues. V lost 6 bases, J lost 4 bases, and 7 bases lay in between. Germline CDR1 and CDR2: SGHRS and YFSETQ.